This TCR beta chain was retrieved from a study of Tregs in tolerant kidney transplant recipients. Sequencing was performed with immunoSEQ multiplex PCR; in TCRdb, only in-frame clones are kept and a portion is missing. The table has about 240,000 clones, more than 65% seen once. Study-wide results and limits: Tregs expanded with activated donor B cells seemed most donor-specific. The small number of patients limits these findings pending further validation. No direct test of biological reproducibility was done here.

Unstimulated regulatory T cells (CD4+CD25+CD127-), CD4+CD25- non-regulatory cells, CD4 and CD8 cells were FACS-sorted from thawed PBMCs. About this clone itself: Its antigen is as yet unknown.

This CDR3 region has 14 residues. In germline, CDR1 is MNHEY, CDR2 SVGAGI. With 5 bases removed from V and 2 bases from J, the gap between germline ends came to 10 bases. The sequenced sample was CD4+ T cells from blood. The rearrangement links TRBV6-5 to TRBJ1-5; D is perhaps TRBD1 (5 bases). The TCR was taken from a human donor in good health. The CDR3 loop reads CASSDSGGNQPQHF. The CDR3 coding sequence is TGTGCCAGCAGTGATTCGGGGGGCAATCAGCCCCAGCATTTT.